The count of the clone carrying this T cell receptor beta chain is one. Trimming removed 6 bases from V and 4 bases from J, with 6 bases in between. CDR3 length: 11 amino acids. Germline CDR1 and CDR2: LNHDA and SQIVND (reference sequence). Assay used: immunoSEQ multiplex PCR; TCRdb lists only in-frame clones, some missing. Seen here are approximately 200,000 clones, approximately 86% observed once, and the top ten hold 2.5% to 3%. The data were obtained in a study of blood T cell repertoires in COVID-19. The chain has TRBV19 and TRBJ1-1; no definite D call. The clonotype was recovered from a woman in her 30s with active or convalescent COVID-19. Sample: peripheral blood. DNA for the CDR3: TGTGCCAGTAGGAGTATCACTGAAGCTTTCTTT. It is translated as CASRSITEAFF.